This is a list of T cell receptor beta chains from one sample in a study of blood T cell repertoires in COVID-19. Method: immunoSEQ multiplex PCR; TCRdb's copy keeps in-frame clones and lacks some. The sample lists 85,000 to 130,000 clones, about nine tenths occurring once. Input material: peripheral blood. The receptors shown here come from a man between 65 and 85 years old with acute or convalescent COVID-19. Each CDR3 is given with its conserved first and last residue. Fields, in order: J gene, V gene, CDR3 protein.

>TRBJ1-2|TRBV18
CASSFDREYGYTF
>TRBJ1-1|TRBV7-9
CASSFLGSPEAFF
>TRBJ2-7|TRBV6-1
CASSEWKPGTSSYEQYF
>TRBJ2-1|TRBV11-2
CASSITSGSSYNEQFF
>TRBJ1-2|TRBV14
CASSQDGNYGYTF
>TRBJ1-4|TRBV30
CAWRGTGGNEKLFF
>TRBJ2-1|TRBV5-5
CASSLGAQTYNEQFF
>TRBJ1-1|TRBV29-1
CSVLPRDRGSSEAFF
>TRBJ1-1|TRBV19
CASMGQGSTEAFF
>TRBJ2-1|TRBV15
CATAWGLWGGSANEQFF
>TRBJ2-5|TRBV6-5
CASSYSRTSIETQYF
>TRBJ1-1|TRBV5-1
CASSLDQPGTEAFF
>TRBJ2-7|TRBV6-5
CASSADRVSFSEQYF
>TRBJ2-1|TRBV27
CASSLRGLAGVSSYNEQFF
>TRBJ2-2|TRBV19
CASSIVGLAGELFF
>TRBJ1-1|TRBV6-5
CASSLPGVLTEAFF
>TRBJ2-7|TRBV5-5
CASSLAWGQEEQYF
>TRBJ2-3|TRBV9
CASSVVGGTADTQYF
>TRBJ2-1|TRBV10-1
CASSERGAAYNEQFF
>TRBJ1-2|TRBV6-5
CASSYGQGEVYGYTF
>TRBJ2-3|TRBV20-1
CSASGGPTQYF
>TRBJ1-5|TRBV7-6
CASSSGDSRGNQPQHF
>TRBJ2-1|TRBV18
CASSPERQIEQFF
>TRBJ2-3|TRBV29-1
CSVGPKAGGTDTQYF
>TRBJ1-2|TRBV7-9
CASRPTGGYGYTF
>TRBJ1-4|TRBV14
CASSQPTHAEKLFF
>TRBJ2-3|TRBV10-1
CASSERSGPSTDTQYF
>TRBJ2-3|TRBV9
CASSVVSGGSTDTQYF
>TRBJ2-5|TRBV5-1
CASSLAVSLQETQYF
>TRBJ1-2|TRBV7-9
CASRINGEGYTF
>TRBJ2-1|TRBV29-1
CSVGGTPTSNEQFF
>TRBJ1-1|TRBV10-3
CAIRDGGLNTEAFF
>TRBJ1-1|TRBV11-2
CASSFLVGGGTEAFF
>TRBJ2-5|TRBV10-3
CAVRVGASGQETQYF
>TRBJ2-1|TRBV7-3
CASSFGSGRAKEQFF
>TRBJ2-4|TRBV19
CASSIREGTSKNIQYF
>TRBJ2-7|TRBV5-1
CASTPLAGTPYEQYF
>TRBJ1-2|TRBV18
CASSPGTGGRLQPTPASYGYTF
>TRBJ2-7|TRBV7-9
CASSLPPGQGYSYEQYF
>TRBJ2-5|TRBV7-2
CASSLDLRETQYF
>TRBJ2-1|TRBV29-1
CSARGSGGYNEQFF
>TRBJ1-2|TRBV4-2
CASSQGGLWGDGYTF
>TRBJ2-7|TRBV4-2
CASSQGAESTYEQYF
>TRBJ1-1|TRBV5-1
CASSYGSANTEAFF
>TRBJ2-7|TRBV11-1
CASSRYPQGRNEQYF
>TRBJ1-6|TRBV12-5
CASGLVVGRPLSPLHF
>TRBJ2-7|TRBV11-3
CASSLVTGMDYEQYF
>TRBJ1-1|TRBV13
CASSLGGWQRAEAFF